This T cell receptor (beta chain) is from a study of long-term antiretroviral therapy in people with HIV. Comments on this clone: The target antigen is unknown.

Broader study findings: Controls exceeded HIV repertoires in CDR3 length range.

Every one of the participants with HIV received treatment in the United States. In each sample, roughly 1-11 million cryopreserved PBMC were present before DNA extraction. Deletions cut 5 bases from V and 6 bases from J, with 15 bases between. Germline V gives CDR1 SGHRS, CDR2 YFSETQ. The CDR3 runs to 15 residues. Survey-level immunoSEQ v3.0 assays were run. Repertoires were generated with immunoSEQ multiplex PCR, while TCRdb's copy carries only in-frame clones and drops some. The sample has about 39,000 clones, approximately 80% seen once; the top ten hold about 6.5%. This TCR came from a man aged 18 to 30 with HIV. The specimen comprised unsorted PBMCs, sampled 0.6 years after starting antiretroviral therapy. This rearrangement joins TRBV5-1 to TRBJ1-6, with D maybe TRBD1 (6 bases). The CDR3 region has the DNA TGCGCCAGCAGAGGGGGAGGACAGTTTAATTCACCCCTCCACTTT. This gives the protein CASRGGGQFNSPLHF.